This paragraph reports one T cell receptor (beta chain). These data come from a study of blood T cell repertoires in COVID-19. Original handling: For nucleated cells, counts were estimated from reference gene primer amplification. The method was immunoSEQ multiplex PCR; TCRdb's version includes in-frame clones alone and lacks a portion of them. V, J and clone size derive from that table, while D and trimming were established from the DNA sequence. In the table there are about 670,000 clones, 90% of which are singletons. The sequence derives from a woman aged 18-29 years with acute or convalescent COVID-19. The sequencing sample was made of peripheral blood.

CDR3 in amino acids: CASSYERNYGYTF. In DNA form, the CDR3 reads TGTGCCAGCAGTTATGAGAGAAACTATGGCTACACCTTC. J is TRBJ1-2 and V is TRBV6-5; no definite D call. Germline CDR1 and CDR2: MNHEY and SVGAGI. This CDR3 spans 13 amino acids. Trimming cost V 3 bases and J 2 bases, with 7 bases left between them.